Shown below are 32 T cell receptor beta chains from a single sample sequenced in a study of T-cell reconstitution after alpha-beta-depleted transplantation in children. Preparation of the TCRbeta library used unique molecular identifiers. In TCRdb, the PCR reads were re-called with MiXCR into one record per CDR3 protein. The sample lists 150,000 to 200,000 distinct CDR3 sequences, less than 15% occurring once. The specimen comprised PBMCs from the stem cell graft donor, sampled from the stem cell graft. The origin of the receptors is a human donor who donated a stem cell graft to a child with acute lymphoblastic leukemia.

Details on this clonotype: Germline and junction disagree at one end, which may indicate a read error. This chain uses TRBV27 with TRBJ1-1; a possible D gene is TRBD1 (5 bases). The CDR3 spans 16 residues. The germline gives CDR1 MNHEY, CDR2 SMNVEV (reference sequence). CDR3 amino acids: CAGSLFGAGRDTEAFF. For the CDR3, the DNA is TGTGCCGGCAGTTTGTTTGGAGCGGGACGGGACACTGAAGCTTTCTTT.

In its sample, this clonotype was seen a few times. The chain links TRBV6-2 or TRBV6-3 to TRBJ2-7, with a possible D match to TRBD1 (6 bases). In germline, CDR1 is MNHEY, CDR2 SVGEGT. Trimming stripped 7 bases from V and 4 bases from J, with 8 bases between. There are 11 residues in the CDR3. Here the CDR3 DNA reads TGTGCCAGCAAAGACAGGTACGAGCAGTACTTC. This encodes CASKDRYEQYF.

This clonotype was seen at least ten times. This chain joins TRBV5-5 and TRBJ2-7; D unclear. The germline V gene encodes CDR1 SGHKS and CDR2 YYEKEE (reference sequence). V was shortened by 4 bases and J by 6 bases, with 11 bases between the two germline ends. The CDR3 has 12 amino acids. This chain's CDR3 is CASSPAHLEQYF. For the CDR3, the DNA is TGTGCCAGCAGCCCCGCTCATCTCGAGCAGTACTTC. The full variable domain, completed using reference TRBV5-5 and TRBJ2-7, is DAGVTQSPTHLIKTRGQQVTLRCSPISGHKSVSWYQQVLGQGPQFIFQYYEKEERGRGNFPDRFSARQFPNYSSELNVNALLLGDSALYLCASSPAHLEQYFGPGTRLTVT.

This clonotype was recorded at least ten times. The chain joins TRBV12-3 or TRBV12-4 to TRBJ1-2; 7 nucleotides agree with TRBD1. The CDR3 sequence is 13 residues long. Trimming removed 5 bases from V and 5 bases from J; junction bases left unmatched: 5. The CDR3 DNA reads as TGTGCCAGCAGTCCCAACAGGGGATATGGCTACACCTTC. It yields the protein CASSPNRGYGYTF.

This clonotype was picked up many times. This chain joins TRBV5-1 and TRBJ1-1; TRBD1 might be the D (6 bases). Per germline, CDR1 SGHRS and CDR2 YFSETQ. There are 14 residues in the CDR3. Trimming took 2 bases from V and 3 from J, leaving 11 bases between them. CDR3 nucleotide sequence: TGCGCCAGCAGCTTTCAGGCAGGGGACACTGAAGCTTTCTTT. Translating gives CASSFQAGDTEAFF.

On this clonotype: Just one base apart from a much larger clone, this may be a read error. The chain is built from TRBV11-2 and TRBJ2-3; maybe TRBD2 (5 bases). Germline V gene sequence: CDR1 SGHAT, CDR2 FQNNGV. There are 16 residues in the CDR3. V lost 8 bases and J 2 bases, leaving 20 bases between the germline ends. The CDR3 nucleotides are TGTGCCAGCCTCCTTAGCGTGAGGCCGACCACAGATACGCAGTATTTT. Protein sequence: CASLLSVRPTTDTQYF.

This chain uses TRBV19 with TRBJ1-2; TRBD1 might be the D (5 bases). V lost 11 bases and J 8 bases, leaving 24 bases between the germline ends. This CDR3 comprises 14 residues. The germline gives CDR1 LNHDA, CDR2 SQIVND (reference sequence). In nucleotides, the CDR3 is TGTGCCGCCAAAGACAGTCCTACCAACGTCGGCTACACCTTC. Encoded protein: CAAKDSPTNVGYTF.

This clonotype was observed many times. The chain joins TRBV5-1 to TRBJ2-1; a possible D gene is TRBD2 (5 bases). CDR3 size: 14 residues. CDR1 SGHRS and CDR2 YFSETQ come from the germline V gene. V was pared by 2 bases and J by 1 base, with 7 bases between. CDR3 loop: CASSFGGSYNEQFF. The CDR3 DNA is TGCGCCAGCAGCTTCGGAGGATCCTACAATGAGCAGTTCTTC. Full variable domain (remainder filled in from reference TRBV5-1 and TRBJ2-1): KAGVTQTPRYLIKTRGQQVTLSCSPISGHRSVSWYQQTPGQGLQFLFEYFSETQRNKGNFPGRFSGRQFSNSRSEMNVSTLELGDSALYLCASSFGGSYNEQFFGPGTRLTVL.

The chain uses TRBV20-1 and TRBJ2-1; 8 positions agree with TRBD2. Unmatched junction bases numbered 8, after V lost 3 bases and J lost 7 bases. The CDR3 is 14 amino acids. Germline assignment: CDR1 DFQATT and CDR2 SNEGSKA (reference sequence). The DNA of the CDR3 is TGCAGTGCTAGTGGCCGGGAGGGCCAGAATGAGCAGTTCTTC. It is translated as CSASGREGQNEQFF.

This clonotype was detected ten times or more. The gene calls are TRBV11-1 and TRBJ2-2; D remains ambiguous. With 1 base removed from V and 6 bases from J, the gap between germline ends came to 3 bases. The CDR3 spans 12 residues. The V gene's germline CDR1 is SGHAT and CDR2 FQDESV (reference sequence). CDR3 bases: TGTGCCAGCAGCTTAGTTCCCGGGGAGCTGTTTTTT. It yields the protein CASSLVPGELFF.

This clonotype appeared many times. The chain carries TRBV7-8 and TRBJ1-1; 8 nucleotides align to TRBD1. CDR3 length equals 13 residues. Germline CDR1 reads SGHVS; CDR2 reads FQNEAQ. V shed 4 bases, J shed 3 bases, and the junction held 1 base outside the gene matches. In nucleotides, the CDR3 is TGTGCCAGCAGCTCGGACAGGGACACTGAAGCTTTCTTT. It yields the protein CASSSDRDTEAFF.

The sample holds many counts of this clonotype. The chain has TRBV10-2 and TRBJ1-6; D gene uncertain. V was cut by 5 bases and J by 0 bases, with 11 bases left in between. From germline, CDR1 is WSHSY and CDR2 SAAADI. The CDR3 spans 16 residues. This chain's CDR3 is CASSPQRSSYNSPLHF. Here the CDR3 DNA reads TGCGCCAGCAGTCCACAAAGGAGCTCCTATAATTCACCCCTCCACTTT.

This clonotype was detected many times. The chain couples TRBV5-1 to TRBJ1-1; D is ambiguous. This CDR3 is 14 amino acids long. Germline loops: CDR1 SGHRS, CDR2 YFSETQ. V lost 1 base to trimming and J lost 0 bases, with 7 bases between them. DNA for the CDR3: TGCGCCAGCAGCTTGACAGCTTTGAACACTGAAGCTTTCTTT. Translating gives CASSLTALNTEAFF.

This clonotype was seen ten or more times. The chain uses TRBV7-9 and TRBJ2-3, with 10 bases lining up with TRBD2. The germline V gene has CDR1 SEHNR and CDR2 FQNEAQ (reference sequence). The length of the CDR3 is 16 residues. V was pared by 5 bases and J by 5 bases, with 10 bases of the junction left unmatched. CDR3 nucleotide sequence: TGTGCCAGCAGCCGAATAAGCGGGAGGGCCAAAGATACGCAGTATTTT. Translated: CASSRISGRAKDTQYF. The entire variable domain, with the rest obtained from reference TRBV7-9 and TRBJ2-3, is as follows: DTGVSQNPRHKITKRGQNVTFRCDPISEHNRLYWYRQTLGQGPEFLTYFQNEAQLEKSRLLSDRFSAERPKGSFSTLEIQRTEQGDSAMYLCASSRISGRAKDTQYFGPGTRLTVL.

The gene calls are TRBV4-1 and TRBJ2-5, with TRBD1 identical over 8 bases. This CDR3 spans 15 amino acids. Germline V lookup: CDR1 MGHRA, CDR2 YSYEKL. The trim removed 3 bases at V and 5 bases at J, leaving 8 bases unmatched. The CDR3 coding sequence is TGCGCCAGCAGCCAGGACAGGGTTTTCGGGGAGACCCAGTACTTC. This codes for CASSQDRVFGETQYF.

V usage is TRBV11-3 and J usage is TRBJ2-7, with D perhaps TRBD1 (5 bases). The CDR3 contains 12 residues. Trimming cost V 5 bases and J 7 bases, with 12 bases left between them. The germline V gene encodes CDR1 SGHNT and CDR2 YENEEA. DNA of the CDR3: TGTGCCAGCAGCACCCAGACAGTAGAGCAGTACTTC. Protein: CASSTQTVEQYF.

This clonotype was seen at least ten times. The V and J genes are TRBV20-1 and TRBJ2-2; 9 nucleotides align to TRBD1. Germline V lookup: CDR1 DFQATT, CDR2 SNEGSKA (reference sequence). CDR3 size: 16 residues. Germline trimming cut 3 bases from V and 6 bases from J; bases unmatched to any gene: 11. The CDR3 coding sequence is TGCAGTGCTAGCCGAACCCCGGGACAGGGCCCCGGGGAGCTGTTTTTT. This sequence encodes CSASRTPGQGPGELFF.

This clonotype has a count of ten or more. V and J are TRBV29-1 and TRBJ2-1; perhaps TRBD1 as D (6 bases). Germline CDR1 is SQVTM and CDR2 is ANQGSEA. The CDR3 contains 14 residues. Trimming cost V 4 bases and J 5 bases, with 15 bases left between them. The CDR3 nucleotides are TGCAGCGTTGGAACCACCAGGGGAAACAATGAGCAGTTCTTC. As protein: CSVGTTRGNNEQFF.

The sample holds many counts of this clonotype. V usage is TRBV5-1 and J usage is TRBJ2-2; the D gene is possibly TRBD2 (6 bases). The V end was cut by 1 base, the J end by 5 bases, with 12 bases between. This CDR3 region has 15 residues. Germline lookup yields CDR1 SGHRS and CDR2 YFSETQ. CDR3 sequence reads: CASSLFPGATGELFF. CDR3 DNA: TGCGCCAGCAGCTTGTTTCCGGGAGCAACCGGGGAGCTGTTTTTT.

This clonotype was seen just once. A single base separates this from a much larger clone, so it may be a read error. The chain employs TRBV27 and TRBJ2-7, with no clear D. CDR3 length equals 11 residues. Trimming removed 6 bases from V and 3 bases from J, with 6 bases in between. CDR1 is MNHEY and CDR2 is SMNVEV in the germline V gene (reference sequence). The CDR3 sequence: CASRSDYEQYF. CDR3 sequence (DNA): TGTGCCAGCAGGAGCGACTACGAGCAGTACTTC.

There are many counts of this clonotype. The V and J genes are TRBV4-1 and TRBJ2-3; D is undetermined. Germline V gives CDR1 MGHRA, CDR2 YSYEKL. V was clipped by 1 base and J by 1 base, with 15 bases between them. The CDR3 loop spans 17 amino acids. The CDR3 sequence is CASSQGLLRRGTDTQYF. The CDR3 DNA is TGCGCCAGCAGCCAAGGACTCCTACGAAGAGGCACAGATACGCAGTATTTT.

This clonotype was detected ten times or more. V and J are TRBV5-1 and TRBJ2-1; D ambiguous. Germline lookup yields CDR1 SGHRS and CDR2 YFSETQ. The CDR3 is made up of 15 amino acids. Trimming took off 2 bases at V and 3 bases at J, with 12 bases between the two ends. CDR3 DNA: TGCGCCAGCAGCTTTAACGGCGCGGACTACAATGAGCAGTTCTTC. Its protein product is CASSFNGADYNEQFF.

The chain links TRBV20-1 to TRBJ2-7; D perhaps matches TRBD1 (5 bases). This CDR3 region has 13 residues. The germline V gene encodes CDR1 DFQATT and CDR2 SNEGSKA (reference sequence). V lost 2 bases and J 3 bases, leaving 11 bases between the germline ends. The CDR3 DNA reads TGCAGTGCTAGATTGGGGCCTATCTACGAGCAGTACTTC. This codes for CSARLGPIYEQYF.

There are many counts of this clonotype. CDR3 region: CASSEYRGLRDTQYF. The CDR3 coding sequence is TGCGCCAGCAGTGAATACAGGGGGCTGAGAGATACGCAGTATTTT. The chain employs TRBV10-1 and TRBJ2-3; the match to TRBD1 covers 9 bases. The V gene's germline CDR1 is WNHNN and CDR2 SYGVQD (reference sequence). V dropped 3 bases and J dropped 5; count of bases not matched to a gene: 6. The CDR3 sequence is 15 residues long.

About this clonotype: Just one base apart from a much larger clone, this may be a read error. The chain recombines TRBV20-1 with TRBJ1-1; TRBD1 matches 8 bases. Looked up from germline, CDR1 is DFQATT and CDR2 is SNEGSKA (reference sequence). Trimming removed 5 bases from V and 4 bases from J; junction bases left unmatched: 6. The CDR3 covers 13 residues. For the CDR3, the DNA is TGCAGTGCTGGGGGACAGGTGGGCACTGAAGCTTTCTTT. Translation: CSAGGQVGTEAFF.

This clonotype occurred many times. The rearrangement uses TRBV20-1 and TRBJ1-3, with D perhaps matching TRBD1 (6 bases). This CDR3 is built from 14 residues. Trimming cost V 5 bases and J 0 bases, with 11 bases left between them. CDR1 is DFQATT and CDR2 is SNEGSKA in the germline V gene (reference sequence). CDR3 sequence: CSAWDISSGNTIYF. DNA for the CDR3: TGCAGTGCTTGGGACATATCCTCTGGAAACACCATATATTTT.

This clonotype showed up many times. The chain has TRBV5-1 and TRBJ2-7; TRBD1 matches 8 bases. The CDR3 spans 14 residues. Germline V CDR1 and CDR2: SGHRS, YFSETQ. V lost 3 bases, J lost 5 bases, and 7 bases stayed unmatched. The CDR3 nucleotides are TGCGCCAGCAGCTGGCCAGGGGGCGCGGACGAGCAGTACTTC. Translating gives CASSWPGGADEQYF.

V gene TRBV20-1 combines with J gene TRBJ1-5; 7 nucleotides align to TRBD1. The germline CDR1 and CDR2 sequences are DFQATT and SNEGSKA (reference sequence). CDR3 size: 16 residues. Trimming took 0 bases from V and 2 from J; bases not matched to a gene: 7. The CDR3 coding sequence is TGCAGTGCTAGAGATAAAAGGGGGCTGGGCAATCAGCCCCAGCATTTT. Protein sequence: CSARDKRGLGNQPQHF.

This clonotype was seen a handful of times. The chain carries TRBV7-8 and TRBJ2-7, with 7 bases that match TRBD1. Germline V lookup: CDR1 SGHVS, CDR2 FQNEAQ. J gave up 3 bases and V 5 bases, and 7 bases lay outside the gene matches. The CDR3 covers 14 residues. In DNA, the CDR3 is TGTGCCAGCAGCAAGGGACAGTCCTTCTACGAGCAGTACTTC. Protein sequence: CASSKGQSFYEQYF.

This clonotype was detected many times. As DNA, the CDR3 is TGTGCCATCAGTGACCAAGGACTAGCGGATTTCTTCACGAATACGCAGTATTTT. This sequence encodes CAISDQGLADFFTNTQYF. The rearrangement uses TRBV10-3 and TRBJ2-3; 10 bases agree with TRBD2. The CDR3 length is 18 residues. Germline CDR1 reads ENHRY; CDR2 reads SYGVKD. J was trimmed by 7 bases and V by 3 bases; bases with no gene match: 16.

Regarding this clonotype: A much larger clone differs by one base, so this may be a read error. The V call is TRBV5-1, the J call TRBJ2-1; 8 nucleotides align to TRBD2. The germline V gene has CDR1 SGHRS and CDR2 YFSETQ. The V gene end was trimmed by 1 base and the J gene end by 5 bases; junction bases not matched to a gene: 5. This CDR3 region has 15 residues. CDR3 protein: CASSLRLAPNNEQFF. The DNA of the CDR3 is TGCGCCAGCAGCTTGCGACTAGCGCCAAACAATGAGCAGTTCTTC.

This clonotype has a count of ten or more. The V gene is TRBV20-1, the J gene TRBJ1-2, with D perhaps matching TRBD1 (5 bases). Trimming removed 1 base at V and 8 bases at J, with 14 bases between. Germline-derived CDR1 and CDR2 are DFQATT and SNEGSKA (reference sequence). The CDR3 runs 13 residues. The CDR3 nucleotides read TGCAGTGCTAGAGGAGGGGTAGGAGGAGGCTACACCTTC. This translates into CSARGGVGGGYTF.